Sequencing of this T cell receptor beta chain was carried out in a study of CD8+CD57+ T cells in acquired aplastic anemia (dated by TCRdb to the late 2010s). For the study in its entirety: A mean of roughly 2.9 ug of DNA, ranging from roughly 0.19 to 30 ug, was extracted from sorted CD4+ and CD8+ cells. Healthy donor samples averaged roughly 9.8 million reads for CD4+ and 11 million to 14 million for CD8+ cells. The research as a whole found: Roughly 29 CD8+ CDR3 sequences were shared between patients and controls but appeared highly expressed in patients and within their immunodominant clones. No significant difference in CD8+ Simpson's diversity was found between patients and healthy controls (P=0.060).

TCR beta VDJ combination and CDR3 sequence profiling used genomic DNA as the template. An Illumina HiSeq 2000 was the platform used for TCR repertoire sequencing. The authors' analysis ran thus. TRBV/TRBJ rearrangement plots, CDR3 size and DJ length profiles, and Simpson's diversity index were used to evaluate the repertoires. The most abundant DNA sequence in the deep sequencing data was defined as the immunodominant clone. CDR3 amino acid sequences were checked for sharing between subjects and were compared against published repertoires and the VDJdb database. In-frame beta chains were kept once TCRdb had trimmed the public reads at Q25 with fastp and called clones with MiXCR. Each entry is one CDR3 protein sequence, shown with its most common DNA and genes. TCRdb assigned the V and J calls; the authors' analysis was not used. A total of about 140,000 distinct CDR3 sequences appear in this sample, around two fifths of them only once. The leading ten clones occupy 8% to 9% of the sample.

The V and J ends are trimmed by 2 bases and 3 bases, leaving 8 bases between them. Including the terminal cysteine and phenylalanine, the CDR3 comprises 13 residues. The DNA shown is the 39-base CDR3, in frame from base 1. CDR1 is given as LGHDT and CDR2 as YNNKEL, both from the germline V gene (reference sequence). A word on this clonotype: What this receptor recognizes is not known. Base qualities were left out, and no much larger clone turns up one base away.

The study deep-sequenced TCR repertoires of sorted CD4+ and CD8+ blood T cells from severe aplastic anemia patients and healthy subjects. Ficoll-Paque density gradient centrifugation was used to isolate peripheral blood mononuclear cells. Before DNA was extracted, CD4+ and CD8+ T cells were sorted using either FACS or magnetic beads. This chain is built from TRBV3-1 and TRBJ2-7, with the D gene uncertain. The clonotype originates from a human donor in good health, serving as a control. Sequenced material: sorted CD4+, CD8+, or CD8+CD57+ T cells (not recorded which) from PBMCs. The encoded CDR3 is CASSQSNGYEQYF. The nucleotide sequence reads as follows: TGTGCCAGCAGCCAATCGAACGGCTACGAGCAGTACTTC.